The clone carrying this TCR beta chain was observed many times. Its target is unknown. The sample belongs to a study of regulatory T cells in long-lasting Graves disease. Regarding the study as a whole: TRBV28 was favored in persistent disease, as were TRBJ1-2 and TRBJ2-5.

The CDR3 contains 19 residues. Unmatched junction bases numbered 18, after V lost 4 bases and J lost 3 bases. CDR1 and CDR2 from the germline V gene are SGHRS and YFSETQ. CDR3 regions were amplified by Arm-PCR using iRepertoire HTBI primers to build TCR beta libraries. TCRdb redid the calling of the multiplex PCR reads with MiXCR, one entry per CDR3 protein. The sample includes approximately 440,000 distinct CDR3 sequences, under 20% seen only once; the top ten take more than 10%. Time point given: newly diagnosed GD, antithyroid drugs for less than 3 months. Extracted RNA from PBMCs served as the source of the TCR library. These sequences were also reported in another study, on T cells in Graves' hyperthyroidism and ophthalmopathy.

The source of this sequence is a man aged 35-49 years with Graves disease. The specimen comprised peripheral blood mononuclear cells (PBMCs), sampled at new diagnosis, from a patient treated with antithyroid drugs. The chain links TRBV5-1 to TRBJ2-3; 9 bases are a match to TRBD2. The CDR3 loop reads CASSKGQAFSGSRTDTQYF. CDR3 coding DNA: TGCGCCAGCAGCAAAGGACAGGCTTTTAGCGGGAGCAGAACAGATACGCAGTATTTT.